The source of this TCR beta chain is a study of glioma-infiltrating T cells after dendritic cell vaccination. For the study at large: Glioblastoma patients came from Phase I and II dendritic cell vaccination trials. Monocyte-derived dendritic cells, cultured approximately 7 days with IL-4 and GM-CSF, were pulsed with autologous tumor lysate.

Study-level findings and limits: Complete blood and tumor specimen sets were limited to few patients.

CDR1 and CDR2 (germline): SGHRS, YFSETQ. The CDR3 is made up of 15 amino acids. The V and J ends lost 0 bases and 1 base, in that order; junction bases with no gene match: 3. A word on this clone: What it recognizes is unknown.

The primer mix had 60 V beta and 13 J beta primers. Using immunoSEQ multiplex PCR, the repertoire was profiled, and TCRdb retains in-frame clones only, with some absent. The sample lists about 100,000 clones, approximately 81% occurring once. This chain joins TRBV5-1 and TRBJ2-7, with TRBD2 matching 8 bases. Specimen: blood, collected before dendritic cell vaccination. This receptor was identified in a human donor with glioblastoma. Here the CDR3 DNA reads TGCGCCAGCAGCTTGGAACTAGCGGTTTCCTACGAGCAGTACTTC. Its protein is CASSLELAVSYEQYF. Using reference TRBV5-1 and TRBJ2-7 for the parts outside the CDR3, the full variable domain is KAGVTQTPRYLIKTRGQQVTLSCSPISGHRSVSWYQQTPGQGLQFLFEYFSETQRNKGNFPGRFSGRQFSNSRSEMNVSTLELGDSALYLCASSLELAVSYEQYFGPGTRLTVT.